This T cell receptor (beta chain) originates from a study of OX40 agonist ivuxolimab in advanced cancers. Study background: The mean age was roughly 60 years, ranging from 23 to 79, with 82.7% of participants male.

Assay: immunoSEQ multiplex PCR; the TCRdb copy retains only in-frame clones and omits some. Of around 150,000 clones listed, approximately 94% were seen once; the top ten hold 0.31%. Germline V CDR1 and CDR2: MGHDK, SYGVNS. V lost 3 bases and J 4 bases, leaving 13 bases between the germline ends. The CDR3 spans 15 residues. The V and J genes are TRBV25-1 and TRBJ2-1; D is unclear. Sequenced material: CD4+ or CD8+ T cells sorted from blood, taken in a trial of the OX40 agonist ivuxolimab. The receptor comes from an adult with an advanced solid tumor such as melanoma, head and neck, liver or kidney cancer. The CDR3 is CASSDLTEVYNEQFF. The CDR3 nucleotides are TGTGCCAGCAGTGACCTAACCGAGGTTTACAATGAGCAGTTCTTC.